What follows are 23 T cell receptor beta chains derived from one specimen sequenced in a study of cytomegalovirus exposure and HLA in healthy donors. PCR used 60 Vbeta primers and 13 Jbeta primers. The repertoire was sequenced with immunoSEQ multiplex PCR; TCRdb's copy has only in-frame clones and lacks some. The table lists fewer than 150,000 clones, approximately 80% of them singletons. Sequencing was done on a sample of PBMCs. These TCRs come from a human donor in good health.

This chain links TRBV28 with TRBJ1-5; unclear D gene. Germline CDR1 reads MDHEN; CDR2 reads SYDVKM. The V gene lost 7 bases and the J gene lost 5 bases, with 15 bases spanning the gap. There are 14 residues in the CDR3. CDR3 sequence: CASIRGDYHQPQHF. CDR3 coding DNA: TGTGCCAGCATCCGCGGGGATTACCATCAGCCCCAGCATTTT.

The chain links TRBV6-5 to TRBJ1-6; D might be TRBD1 (5 bases). The CDR3 is made up of 14 amino acids. V lost 7 bases, J lost 1 base, and 8 bases lay in between. Germline CDR1 is MNHEY and CDR2 is SVGAGI. The CDR3 sequence: CASNGGSYNSPLHF. The CDR3 coding sequence is TGTGCCAGCAACGGGGGGTCCTATAATTCACCCCTCCACTTT.

CDR3 protein: CASSQLGRQGGEAFF. The CDR3 DNA reads as TGTGCCAGCAGTCAGCTTGGGCGACAGGGAGGTGAAGCTTTCTTT. The chain combines TRBV6-5 with TRBJ1-1; 7 nucleotides match TRBD1. The CDR3 contains 15 residues. The V and J ends lost 5 bases and 7 bases, in that order; junction bases with no gene match: 13. Germline loops: CDR1 MNHEY, CDR2 SVGAGI.

The chain employs TRBV9 and TRBJ1-2; 10 bases agree with TRBD1. The CDR3 consists of 13 residues. Germline V lookup: CDR1 SGDLS, CDR2 YYNGEE. The V and J ends lost 2 bases and 6 bases, in that order; junction bases with no gene match: 1. The CDR3 region is CASSVGQGNGYTF. The CDR3 DNA follows: TGTGCCAGCAGCGTGGGACAGGGGAATGGCTACACCTTC.

The CDR3 region is CASKGAASSYEQYF. The CDR3 DNA reads as TGTGCCAGCAAGGGAGCGGCCAGCTCCTACGAGCAGTACTTC. V is TRBV28 and J is TRBJ2-5, with D perhaps TRBD2 (5 bases). TRBJ2-7 explains the end of the DNA better; the J call may be wrong. This CDR3 comprises 14 residues. The V gene's germline CDR1 is MDHEN and CDR2 SYDVKM.

This clone was counted only a few times. The chain couples TRBV19 to TRBJ2-2; 7 bases are a match to TRBD1. CDR3 length: 17 amino acids. The germline gives CDR1 LNHDA, CDR2 SQIVND (reference sequence). Unmatched junction bases numbered 18, after V lost 9 bases and J lost 5 bases. CDR3: CASFNRGDPTGTGELFF. The CDR3 nucleotides are TGTGCCAGCTTTAACAGGGGTGACCCGACCGGAACCGGGGAGCTGTTTTTT.

The rearrangement links TRBV9 to TRBJ1-1; TRBD1 is a possible D gene (5 bases). V gave up 0 bases and J gave up 2 bases, with 11 bases separating them. The CDR3 is 15 amino acids. Germline V gene lookup returns CDR1 SGDLS and CDR2 YYNGEE. For the CDR3, the DNA is TGTGCCAGCAGCGTAGTGGCGGGGGTAAACACTGAAGCTTTCTTT. It codes for CASSVVAGVNTEAFF.

The rearrangement uses TRBV5-1 and TRBJ1-4, with a possible D match to TRBD1 (6 bases). The V and J ends lost 0 bases and 6 bases respectively, with 12 bases between them. Per germline, CDR1 SGHRS and CDR2 YFSETQ. This CDR3 region has 15 residues. CDR3: CASSLDGQGYEKLFF. The CDR3 coding sequence is TGCGCCAGCAGCTTGGACGGGCAGGGGTATGAAAAACTGTTTTTT.

The chain combines TRBV6-6 with TRBJ2-2; 7 bases map to TRBD1. This CDR3 region has 15 residues. With V trimmed by 6 bases and J by 5 bases, 9 bases remained unmatched. Germline assignment: CDR1 MNHNY and CDR2 SVGAGI (reference sequence). The CDR3 coding sequence is TGTGCCAGCAGCCAACGGGACAGCGGAACCGGGGAGCTGTTTTTT. Its protein is CASSQRDSGTGELFF.

The genes are TRBV9 and TRBJ1-5; TRBD1 agrees at 8 bases. The CDR3 contains 15 residues. CDR1 is SGDLS and CDR2 is YYNGEE in the germline V gene. V dropped 3 bases and J dropped 6; count of bases not matched to a gene: 8. For the CDR3, the DNA is TGTGCCAGCAGCGGAGGGGCAGGGGGCGGTCAGCCCCAGCATTTT. As protein: CASSGGAGGGQPQHF. The whole variable domain, remainder taken from reference TRBV9 and TRBJ1-5, is DSGVTQTPKHLITATGQRVTLRCSPRSGDLSVYWYQQSLDQGLQFLIQYYNGEERAKGNILERFSAQQFPDLHSELNLSSLELGDSALYFCASSGGAGGGQPQHFGDGTRLSIL.

Here the CDR3 DNA reads TGTGCCAGCAGCCCCCTGGCCGGGTCGTTCGAGCAGTACTTC. Protein: CASSPLAGSFEQYF. The chain carries TRBV11-3 and TRBJ2-7; D is unresolved. The germline V and J ends were trimmed by 5 bases and 6 bases, with 17 bases remaining between them. Per the germline V gene, CDR1 is SGHNT and CDR2 is YENEEA. This CDR3 spans 14 amino acids.

The CDR3 DNA reads TGTGCCAGTAGTATAGGCGGGTTCTCCTCACCCCTCCACTTT. This encodes CASSIGGFSSPLHF. The chain couples TRBV19 to TRBJ1-6; D unresolved. V was pared by 1 base and J by 10 bases, with 11 bases between. This CDR3 contains 14 residues. The V gene's germline CDR1 is LNHDA and CDR2 SQIVND (reference sequence). Complete variable domain (other parts from reference TRBV19 and TRBJ1-6): DGGITQSPKYLFRKEGQNVTLSCEQNLNHDAMYWYRQDPGQGLRLIYYSQIVNDFQKGDIAEGYSVSREKKESFPLTVTSAQKNPTAFYLCASSIGGFSSPLHFGNGTRLTVT.

This clone was observed once. The J gene is TRBJ1-1, the V gene TRBV11-2; D is uncertain. V lost 1 base, J lost 5 bases, and 17 bases lay in between. CDR1 is SGHAT and CDR2 is FQNNGV in the germline V gene. This CDR3 region has 16 residues. The CDR3 spells CASSLGVVISGTEAFF. CDR3 DNA: TGTGCCAGCAGCTTAGGGGTTGTAATATCAGGTACTGAAGCTTTCTTT.

The chain combines TRBV19 with TRBJ2-7; 9 nucleotides line up with TRBD1. This CDR3 region has 13 residues. Trimming took 6 bases from V and 5 from J; bases not matched to a gene: 5. Germline loops: CDR1 LNHDA, CDR2 SQIVND (reference sequence). DNA of the CDR3: TGTGCCAGTAGGGGACAGGGATCCGACGAGCAGTACTTC. This gives the protein CASRGQGSDEQYF.

The chain uses TRBV6-5 and TRBJ1-1, with D unresolved. The CDR3 loop spans 13 amino acids. CDR1 is MNHEY, CDR2 SVGAGI, per germline. Trimming removed 6 bases from V and 2 bases from J, with 10 bases in between. CDR3 DNA: TGTGCCAGCAGGGGAGTTGTTAACACTGAAGCTTTCTTT. Translation gives CASRGVVNTEAFF.

This clone showed up many times. The chain employs TRBV19 and TRBJ1-1; 7 bases are a match to TRBD1. From germline, CDR1 is LNHDA and CDR2 SQIVND (reference sequence). The CDR3 extends over 14 amino acids. Trimming removed 7 bases from V and 4 bases from J; junction bases left unmatched: 9. The CDR3 sequence is CASMTGQEVTEAFF. As DNA, the CDR3 is TGTGCCAGTATGACCGGACAGGAGGTCACTGAAGCTTTCTTT.

This clone was observed a few times. The chain carries TRBV13 and TRBJ2-3; tentative D call: TRBD1 (5 bases). Trimming took 5 bases from V and 10 from J, leaving 16 bases between them. Germline V gene sequence: CDR1 PRHDT, CDR2 FYEKMQ (reference sequence). This CDR3 region has 13 residues. CDR3 loop: CASSLLPQGSQYF. The CDR3 nucleotides read TGTGCCAGCAGCCTGTTGCCGCAGGGTTCGCAGTATTTT.

CDR3 sequence: CASSYGDTSNYGYTF. The CDR3 coding sequence is TGTGCCAGCAGTTATGGGGACACCTCTAACTATGGCTACACCTTC. The chain joins TRBV7-9 to TRBJ1-2; maybe TRBD1 (6 bases). The V and J ends lost 6 bases and 0 bases respectively, with 14 bases between them. Germline V gene lookup returns CDR1 SEHNR and CDR2 FQNEAQ (reference sequence). CDR3 length equals 15 residues.

CDR3 in DNA: TGTGCCAGCAGTCCAAGAGGGGGGGCCGGAAACACCATATATTTT. It yields the protein CASSPRGGAGNTIYF. The genes are TRBV6-6 and TRBJ1-3; TRBD1 is a possible D gene (6 bases). CDR3 length: 15 amino acids. Looked up from germline, CDR1 is MNHNY and CDR2 is SVGAGI (reference sequence). V lost 5 bases, J lost 4 bases, and 15 bases lay in between.

V gene TRBV28 combines with J gene TRBJ1-1; 8 bases are shared with TRBD1. V lost 6 bases, J lost 4 bases, and 13 bases stayed unmatched. CDR1 is MDHEN and CDR2 is SYDVKM in the germline V gene. The CDR3 is 16 amino acids. CDR3 bases: TGTGCCAGCAGCCCCCCCCAGGGGGCTGTTGGCACTGAAGCTTTCTTT. Amino acids: CASSPPQGAVGTEAFF.

Only a few counts were recorded for this clone. V is TRBV5-4 and J is TRBJ1-2; D may be TRBD1 (6 bases). The CDR3 runs 13 residues. Germline-derived CDR1 and CDR2 are SGHNT and YYREEE (reference sequence). V was trimmed by 1 base and J by 8 bases, leaving 12 bases between them. The CDR3 loop reads CASSLNQGMGYTF. CDR3 in DNA: TGTGCCAGCAGCTTGAACCAGGGGATGGGCTACACCTTC.

This clone was counted only a few times. V gene TRBV14 combines with J gene TRBJ2-3, with D tentatively TRBD2 (6 bases). V was clipped by 6 bases and J by 2 bases, with 12 bases between them. The CDR3 sequence is 14 residues long. CDR1 SGHDN and CDR2 FVKESK come from the germline V gene. The CDR3 loop reads CASSSGGNTDTQYF. The CDR3 DNA is TGTGCCAGCAGTTCCGGGGGTAACACAGATACGCAGTATTTT.

The genes are TRBV11-3 and TRBJ1-1; possibly TRBD1 for D (5 bases). V lost 3 bases and J 3 bases, leaving 17 bases between the germline ends. Germline-derived CDR1 and CDR2 are SGHNT and YENEEA. The CDR3 is 16 residues long. In nucleotides, the CDR3 is TGTGCCAGCAGCTTTTACTTTGGGGGGGTGGACACTGAAGCTTTCTTT. The encoded protein is CASSFYFGGVDTEAFF.